This T cell receptor beta chain was identified during a study of graft-versus-host responses after intestinal transplantation. Study-level findings and limits: Researchers found GvH clones in recipient marrow, and some showed up first in ileum or blood. Allografts of one patient group, those with graft-donor T cell macrochimerism, had high graft-versus-host to host-versus-graft clonal ratios.

Comments on this clone: Its specificity is unknown.

The CDR3 has 14 amino acids. Germline lookup yields CDR1 SGHNT and CDR2 YYREEE (reference sequence). Trimming left V 2 bases short and J 0 bases short, with 6 bases between. Clones were read by immunoSEQ multiplex PCR, and TCRdb kept only the in-frame ones, dropping some. This table holds some 13,000 clones, roughly four fifths found once. This TCR was sampled from a human patient who received an intestinal transplant, so some T cells may come from the graft donor. V usage is TRBV5-4 and J usage is TRBJ2-1; D unresolved. The sample in question was PBMCs, obtained after intestinal transplantation. CDR3 in DNA: TGTGCCAGCAGCTTTTCAAGCTCCTACAATGAGCAGTTCTTC. Translating gives CASSFSSSYNEQFF.